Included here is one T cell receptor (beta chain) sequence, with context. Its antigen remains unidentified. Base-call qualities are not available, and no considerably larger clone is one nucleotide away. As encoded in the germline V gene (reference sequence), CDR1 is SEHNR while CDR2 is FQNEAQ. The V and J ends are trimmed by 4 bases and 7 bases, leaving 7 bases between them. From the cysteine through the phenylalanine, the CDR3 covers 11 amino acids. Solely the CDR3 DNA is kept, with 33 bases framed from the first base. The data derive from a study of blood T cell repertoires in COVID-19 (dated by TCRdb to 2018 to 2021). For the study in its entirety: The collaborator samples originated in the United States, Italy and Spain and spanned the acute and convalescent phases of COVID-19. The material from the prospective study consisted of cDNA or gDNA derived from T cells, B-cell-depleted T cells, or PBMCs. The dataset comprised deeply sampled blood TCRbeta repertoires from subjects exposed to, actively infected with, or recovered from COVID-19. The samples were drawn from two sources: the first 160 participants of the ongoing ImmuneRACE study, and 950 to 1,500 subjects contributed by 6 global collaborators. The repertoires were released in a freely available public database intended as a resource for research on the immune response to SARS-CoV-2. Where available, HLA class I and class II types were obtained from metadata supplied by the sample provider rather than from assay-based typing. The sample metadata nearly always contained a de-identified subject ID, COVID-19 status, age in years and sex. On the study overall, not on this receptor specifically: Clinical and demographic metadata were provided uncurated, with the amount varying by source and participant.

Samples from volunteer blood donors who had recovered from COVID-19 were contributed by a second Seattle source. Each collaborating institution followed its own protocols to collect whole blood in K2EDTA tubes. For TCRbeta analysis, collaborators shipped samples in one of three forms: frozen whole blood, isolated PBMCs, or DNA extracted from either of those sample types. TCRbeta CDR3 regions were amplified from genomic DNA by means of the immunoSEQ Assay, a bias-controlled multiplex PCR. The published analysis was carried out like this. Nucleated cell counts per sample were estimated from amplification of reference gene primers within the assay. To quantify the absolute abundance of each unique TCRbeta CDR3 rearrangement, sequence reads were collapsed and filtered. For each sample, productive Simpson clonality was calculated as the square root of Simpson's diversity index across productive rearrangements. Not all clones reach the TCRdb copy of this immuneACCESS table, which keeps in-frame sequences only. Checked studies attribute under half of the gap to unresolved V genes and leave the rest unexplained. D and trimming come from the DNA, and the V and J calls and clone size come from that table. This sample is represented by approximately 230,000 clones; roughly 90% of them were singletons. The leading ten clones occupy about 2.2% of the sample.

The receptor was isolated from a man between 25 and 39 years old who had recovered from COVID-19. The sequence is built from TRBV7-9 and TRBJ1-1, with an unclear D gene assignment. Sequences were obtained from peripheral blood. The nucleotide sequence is TGTGCCAGCAGCTCAGTCTTTGAAGCTTTCTTT. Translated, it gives CASSSVFEAFF.